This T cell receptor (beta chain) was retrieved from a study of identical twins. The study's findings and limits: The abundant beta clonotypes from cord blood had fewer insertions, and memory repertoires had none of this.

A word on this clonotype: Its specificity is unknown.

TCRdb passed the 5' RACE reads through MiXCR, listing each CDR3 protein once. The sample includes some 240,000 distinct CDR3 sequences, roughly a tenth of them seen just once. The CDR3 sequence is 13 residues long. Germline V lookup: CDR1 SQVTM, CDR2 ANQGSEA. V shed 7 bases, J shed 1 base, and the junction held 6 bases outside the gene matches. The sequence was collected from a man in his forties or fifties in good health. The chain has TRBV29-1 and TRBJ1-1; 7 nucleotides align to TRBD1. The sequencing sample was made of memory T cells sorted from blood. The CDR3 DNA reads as TGCAGCGCCCTAGGACAGGCGAACACTGAAGCTTTCTTT. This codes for CSALGQANTEAFF.